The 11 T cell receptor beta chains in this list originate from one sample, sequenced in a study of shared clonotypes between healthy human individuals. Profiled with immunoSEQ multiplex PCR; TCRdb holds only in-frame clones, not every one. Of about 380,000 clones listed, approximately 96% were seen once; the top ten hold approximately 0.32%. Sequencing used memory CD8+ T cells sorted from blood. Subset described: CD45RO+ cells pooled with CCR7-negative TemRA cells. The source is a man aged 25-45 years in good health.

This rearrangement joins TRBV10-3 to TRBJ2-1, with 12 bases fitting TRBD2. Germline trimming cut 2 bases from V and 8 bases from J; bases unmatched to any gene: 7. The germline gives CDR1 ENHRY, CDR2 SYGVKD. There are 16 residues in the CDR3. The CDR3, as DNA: TGTGCCATCAGTGAGAGCAGACTAGCGGGAGTGGATGAGCAGTTCTTC. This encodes CAISESRLAGVDEQFF.

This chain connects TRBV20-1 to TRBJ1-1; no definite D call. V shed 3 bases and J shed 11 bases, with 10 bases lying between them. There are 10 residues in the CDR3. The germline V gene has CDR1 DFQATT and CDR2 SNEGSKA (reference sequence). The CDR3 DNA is TGCAGTGCTAGCGGACTCCCTGCTTTCTTT. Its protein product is CSASGLPAFF.

CDR3 sequence: CASSEGHAGGTTYEQYF. The CDR3 DNA reads TGTGCCAGCAGTGAAGGTCATGCGGGAGGGACAACCTACGAGCAGTACTTC. The rearrangement links TRBV6-1 to TRBJ2-7; 9 bases are shared with TRBD2. V lost 1 base to trimming and J lost 2 bases; unmatched junction nucleotides: 9. The germline V gene encodes CDR1 MNHNS and CDR2 SASEGT. CDR3 length equals 17 residues.

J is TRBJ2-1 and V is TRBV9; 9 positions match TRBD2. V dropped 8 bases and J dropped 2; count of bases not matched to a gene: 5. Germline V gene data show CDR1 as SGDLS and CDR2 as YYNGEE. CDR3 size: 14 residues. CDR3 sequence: CARAGTSPYNEQFF. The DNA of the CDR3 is TGTGCCAGAGCCGGGACTAGCCCCTACAATGAGCAGTTCTTC.

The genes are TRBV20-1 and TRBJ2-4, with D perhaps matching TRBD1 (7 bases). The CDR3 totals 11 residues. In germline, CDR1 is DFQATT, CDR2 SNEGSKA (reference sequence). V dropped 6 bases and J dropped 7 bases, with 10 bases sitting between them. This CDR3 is CSARDSNIQYF. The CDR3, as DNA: TGCAGTGCGCGGGACAGCAACATTCAGTACTTC.

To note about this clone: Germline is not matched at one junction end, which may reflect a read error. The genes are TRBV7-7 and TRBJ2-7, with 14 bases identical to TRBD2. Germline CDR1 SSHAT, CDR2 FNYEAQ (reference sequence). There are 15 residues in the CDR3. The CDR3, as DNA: TGTGCTAGCAGCCCCGGGACTAGCGGGAGCTACGAGCAGTACTTC. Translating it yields CASSPGTSGSYEQYF. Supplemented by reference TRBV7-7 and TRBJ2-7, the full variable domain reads GAGVSQSPRYKVTKRGQDVTLRCDPISSHATLYWYQQALGQGPEFLTYFNYEAQPDKSGLPSDRFSAERPEGSISTLTIQRTEQRDSAMYRCASSPGTSGSYEQYFGPGTRLTVT.

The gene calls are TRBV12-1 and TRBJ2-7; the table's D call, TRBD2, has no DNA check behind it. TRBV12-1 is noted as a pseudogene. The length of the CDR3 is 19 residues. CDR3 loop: CASSFVPGLAGGRWYEQYF. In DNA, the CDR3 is TGTGCCAGCAGCTTTGTCCCGGGACTAGCGGGAGGACGATGGTACGAGCAGTACTTC.

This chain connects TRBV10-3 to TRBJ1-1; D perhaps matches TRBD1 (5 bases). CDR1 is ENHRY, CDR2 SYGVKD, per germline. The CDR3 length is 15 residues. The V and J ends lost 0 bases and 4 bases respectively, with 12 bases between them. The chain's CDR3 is CAISESTRGSTEAFF. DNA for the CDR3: TGTGCCATCAGTGAGTCGACTCGGGGCAGCACTGAAGCTTTCTTT.

CDR3 nucleotide sequence: TGTGCCAGTAGTATAAGAGGGAACTCTGGGGCCAACGTCCTGACTTTC. Its translation is CASSIRGNSGANVLTF. The V call is TRBV19, the J call TRBJ2-6; D is possibly TRBD2 (5 bases). This CDR3 region has 16 residues. Per germline, CDR1 LNHDA and CDR2 SQIVND (reference sequence). With 2 bases removed from V and 0 bases from J, the gap between germline ends came to 8 bases.

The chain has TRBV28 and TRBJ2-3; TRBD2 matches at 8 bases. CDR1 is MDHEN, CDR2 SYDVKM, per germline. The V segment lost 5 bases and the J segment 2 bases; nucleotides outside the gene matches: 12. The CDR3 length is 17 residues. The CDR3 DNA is TGTGCCAGCAGTCCCACCGGTCTAGCGGGTTTCACAGATACGCAGTATTTT. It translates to CASSPTGLAGFTDTQYF.

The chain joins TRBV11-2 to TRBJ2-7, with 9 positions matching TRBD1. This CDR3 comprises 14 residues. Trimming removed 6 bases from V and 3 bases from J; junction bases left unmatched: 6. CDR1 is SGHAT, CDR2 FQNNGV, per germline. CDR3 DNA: TGTGCCAGCAGTGTCACGGGACAGGGCTACGAGCAGTACTTC. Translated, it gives CASSVTGQGYEQYF.